A single T cell receptor beta chain is shown here with its context. The sample is drawn from a study of blood T cell repertoires in COVID-19. At the level of the study: Nucleic acid was either cDNA or gDNA, and it came from T cells, B-cell-depleted T cells, or PBMCs.

The data were produced by immunoSEQ multiplex PCR, yet TCRdb's version contains in-frame clones alone and is incomplete. The sample carries 110,000 or so clones, around 85% recorded once. The V end lost 0 bases, the J end lost 8 bases, and 14 bases lay between the germline ends. CDR1 SGHTA and CDR2 FQGNSA come from the germline V gene. This CDR3 region has 15 residues. This rearrangement joins TRBV7-2 to TRBJ1-3; D not certain. The sequencing sample was made of peripheral blood. This receptor was identified in a human donor in a cohort sampled during active COVID-19. The DNA for the CDR3 is TGTGCCAGCAGCTTAGCGCTAGCCTCAAAGCACACCATATATTTT. As protein: CASSLALASKHTIYF.